This T cell receptor (beta chain) was recorded in a study of cytomegalovirus exposure and HLA in healthy donors. The V end lost 6 bases, the J end lost 4 bases, and 20 bases lay between the germline ends. Germline CDR1 and CDR2: SNHLY and FYNNEI. This CDR3 region has 16 residues. Study-level results: Later analysis identified a missense DCLRE1C variant that was linked to TCR beta V- and J-gene trimming.

This clone occurred once. Its antigen remains unknown. The study ran its PCR with 60 Vbeta and 13 Jbeta primers. The assay was immunoSEQ multiplex PCR, and TCRdb's table has in-frame clones only and misses some. The table records around 130,000 clones, more than 60% of them present only once. The rearrangement uses TRBV2 and TRBJ2-3; perhaps TRBD1 as D (6 bases). Material for sequencing was PBMCs. The TCR sequence derives from a woman in her thirties or forties in good health and CMV-seropositive. The CDR3 bases are TGTGCCAGCAGCGGACATCCTGGGGGCTTGGCAGATACGCAGTATTTT. This encodes CASSGHPGGLADTQYF.